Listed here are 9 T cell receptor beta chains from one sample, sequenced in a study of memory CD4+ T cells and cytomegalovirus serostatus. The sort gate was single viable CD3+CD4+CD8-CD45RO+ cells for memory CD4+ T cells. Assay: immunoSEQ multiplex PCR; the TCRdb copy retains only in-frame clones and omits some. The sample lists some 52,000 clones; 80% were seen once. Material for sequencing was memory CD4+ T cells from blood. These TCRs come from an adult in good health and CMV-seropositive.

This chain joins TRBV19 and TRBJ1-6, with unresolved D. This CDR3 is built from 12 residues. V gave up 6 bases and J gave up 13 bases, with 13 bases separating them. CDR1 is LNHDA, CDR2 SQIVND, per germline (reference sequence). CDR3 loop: CASSLFQGPLHF. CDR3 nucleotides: TGTGCCAGTAGCCTCTTTCAAGGGCCCCTCCACTTT.

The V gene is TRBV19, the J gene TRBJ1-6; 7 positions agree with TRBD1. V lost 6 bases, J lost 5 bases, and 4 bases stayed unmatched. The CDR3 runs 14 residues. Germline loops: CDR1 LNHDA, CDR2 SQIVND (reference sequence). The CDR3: CASRGTANNSPLHF. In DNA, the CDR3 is TGTGCCAGTAGGGGGACAGCGAATAATTCACCCCTCCACTTT.

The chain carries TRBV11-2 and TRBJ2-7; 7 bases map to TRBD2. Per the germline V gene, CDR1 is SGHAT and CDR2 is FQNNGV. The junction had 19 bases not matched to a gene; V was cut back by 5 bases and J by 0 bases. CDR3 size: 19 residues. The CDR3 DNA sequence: TGTGCCAGCAGCCAAACCCAGGGCTCCCACACTAGCGCCTCCTACGAGCAGTACTTC. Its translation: CASSQTQGSHTSASYEQYF.

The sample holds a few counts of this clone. The CDR3 region has the DNA TGTGCCAGCAGCTTAGTTTCCAAACACACAGATACGCAGTATTTT. The encoded protein is CASSLVSKHTDTQYF. The V call is TRBV7-2, the J call TRBJ2-3; D unclear. In germline, CDR1 is SGHTA, CDR2 FQGNSA. Trimming removed 1 base at V and 2 bases at J, with 10 bases between. The CDR3 runs to 15 residues.

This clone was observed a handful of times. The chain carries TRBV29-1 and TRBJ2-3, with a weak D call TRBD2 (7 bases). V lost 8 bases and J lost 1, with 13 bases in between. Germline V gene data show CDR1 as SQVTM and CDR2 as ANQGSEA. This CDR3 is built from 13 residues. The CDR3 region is CSTGRGRTDTQYF. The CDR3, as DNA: TGCAGCACCGGGCGGGGGCGCACAGATACGCAGTATTTT.

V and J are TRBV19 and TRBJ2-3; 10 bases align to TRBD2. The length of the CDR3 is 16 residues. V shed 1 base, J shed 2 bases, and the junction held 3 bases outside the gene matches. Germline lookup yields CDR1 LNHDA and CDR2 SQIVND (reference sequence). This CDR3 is CASSIASGRITDTQYF. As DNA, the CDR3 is TGTGCCAGTAGTATAGCTAGCGGGAGAATCACAGATACGCAGTATTTT.

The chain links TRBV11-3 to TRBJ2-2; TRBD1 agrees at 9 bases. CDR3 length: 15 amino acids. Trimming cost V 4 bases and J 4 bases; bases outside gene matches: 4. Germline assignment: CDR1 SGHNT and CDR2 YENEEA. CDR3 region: CASSSVTGGTGELFF. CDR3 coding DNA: TGTGCCAGCAGCTCCGTGACAGGGGGCACCGGGGAGCTGTTTTTT. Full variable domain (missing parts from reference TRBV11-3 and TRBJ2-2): EAGVVQSPRYKIIEKKQPVAFWCNPISGHNTLYWYLQNLGQGPELLIRYENEEAVDDSQLPKDRFSAERLKGVDSTLKIQPAELGDSAVYLCASSSVTGGTGELFFGEGSRLTVL.

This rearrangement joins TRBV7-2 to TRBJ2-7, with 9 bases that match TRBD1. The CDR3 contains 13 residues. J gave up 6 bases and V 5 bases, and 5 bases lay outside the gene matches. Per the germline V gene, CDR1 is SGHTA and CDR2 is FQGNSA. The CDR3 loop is CASSRGQGLEQYF. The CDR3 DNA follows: TGTGCCAGCAGCCGGGGACAGGGACTCGAGCAGTACTTC. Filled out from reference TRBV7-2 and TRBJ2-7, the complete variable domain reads GAGVSQSPSNKVTEKGKDVELRCDPISGHTALYWYRQSLGQGLEFLIYFQGNSAPDKSGLPSDRFSAERTGGSVSTLTIQRTQQEDSAVYLCASSRGQGLEQYFGPGTRLTVT.

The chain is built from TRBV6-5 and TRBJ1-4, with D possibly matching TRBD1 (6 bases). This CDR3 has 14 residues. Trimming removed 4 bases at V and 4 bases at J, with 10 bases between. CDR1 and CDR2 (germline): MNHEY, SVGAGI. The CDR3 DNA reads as TGTGCCAGCAGTTTTCAGGGGCGTAATGAAAAACTGTTTTTT. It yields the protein CASSFQGRNEKLFF.